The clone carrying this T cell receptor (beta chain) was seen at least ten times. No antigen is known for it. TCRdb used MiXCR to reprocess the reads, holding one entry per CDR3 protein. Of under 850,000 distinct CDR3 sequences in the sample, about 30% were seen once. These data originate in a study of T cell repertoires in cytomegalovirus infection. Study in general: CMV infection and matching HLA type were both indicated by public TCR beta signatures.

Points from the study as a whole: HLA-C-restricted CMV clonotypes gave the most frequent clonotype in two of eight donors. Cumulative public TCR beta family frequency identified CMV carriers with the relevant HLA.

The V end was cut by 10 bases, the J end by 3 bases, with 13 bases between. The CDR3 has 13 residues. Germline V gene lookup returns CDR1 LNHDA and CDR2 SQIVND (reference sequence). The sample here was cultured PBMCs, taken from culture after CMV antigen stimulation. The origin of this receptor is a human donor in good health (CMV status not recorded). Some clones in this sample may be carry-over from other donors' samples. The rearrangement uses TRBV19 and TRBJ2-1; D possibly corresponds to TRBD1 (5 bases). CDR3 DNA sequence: TGTGCCACCAAGGGTCAGGGCTACAATGAGCAGTTCTTC. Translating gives CATKGQGYNEQFF.